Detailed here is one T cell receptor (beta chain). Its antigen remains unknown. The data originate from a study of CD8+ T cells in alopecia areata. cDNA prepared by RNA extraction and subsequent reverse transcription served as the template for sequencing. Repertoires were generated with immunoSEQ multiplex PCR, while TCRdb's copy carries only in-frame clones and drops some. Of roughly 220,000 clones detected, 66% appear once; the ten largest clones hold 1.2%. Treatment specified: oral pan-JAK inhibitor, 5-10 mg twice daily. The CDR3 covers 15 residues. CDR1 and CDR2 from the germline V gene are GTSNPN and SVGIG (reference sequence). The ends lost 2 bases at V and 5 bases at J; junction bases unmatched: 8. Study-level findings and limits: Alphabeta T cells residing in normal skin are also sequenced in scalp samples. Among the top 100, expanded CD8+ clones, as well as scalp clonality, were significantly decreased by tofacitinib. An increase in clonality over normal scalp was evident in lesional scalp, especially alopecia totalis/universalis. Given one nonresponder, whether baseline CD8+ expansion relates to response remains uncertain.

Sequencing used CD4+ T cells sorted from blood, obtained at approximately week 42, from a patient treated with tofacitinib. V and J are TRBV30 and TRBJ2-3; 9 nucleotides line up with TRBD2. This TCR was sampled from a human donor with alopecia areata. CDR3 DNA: TGTGCCTGGAGTAGGAGGCGGGGGGGCCGAGATACGCAGTATTTT. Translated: CAWSRRRGGRDTQYF.